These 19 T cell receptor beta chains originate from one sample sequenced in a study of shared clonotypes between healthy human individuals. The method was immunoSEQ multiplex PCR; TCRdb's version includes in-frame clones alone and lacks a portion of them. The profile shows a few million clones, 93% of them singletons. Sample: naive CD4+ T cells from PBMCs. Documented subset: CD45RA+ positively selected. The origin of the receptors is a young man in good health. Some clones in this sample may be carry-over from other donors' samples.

The CDR3 is CASSQDRAGGSTDTQYF. The DNA of the CDR3 is TGCGCCAGCAGCCAAGACCGGGCAGGGGGTTCCACAGATACGCAGTATTTT. The rearrangement uses TRBV4-1 and TRBJ2-3, with 7 nucleotides matching TRBD1. The junction had 8 bases not matched to a gene; V was cut back by 0 bases and J by 2 bases. This CDR3 is built from 17 residues. Germline CDR1 reads MGHRA; CDR2 reads YSYEKL.

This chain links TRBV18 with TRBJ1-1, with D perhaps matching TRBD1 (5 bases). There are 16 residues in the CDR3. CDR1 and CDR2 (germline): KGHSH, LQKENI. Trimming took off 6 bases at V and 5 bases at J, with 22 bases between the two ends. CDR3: CASSQWRGSVGTEAFF. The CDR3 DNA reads TGTGCCAGCTCTCAATGGAGGGGATCAGTGGGAACTGAAGCTTTCTTT.

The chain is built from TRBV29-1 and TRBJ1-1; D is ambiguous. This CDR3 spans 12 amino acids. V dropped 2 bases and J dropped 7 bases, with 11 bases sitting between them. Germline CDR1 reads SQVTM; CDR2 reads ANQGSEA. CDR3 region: CSVEIQAVEAFF. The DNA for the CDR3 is TGCAGCGTTGAAATTCAGGCGGTTGAAGCTTTCTTT.

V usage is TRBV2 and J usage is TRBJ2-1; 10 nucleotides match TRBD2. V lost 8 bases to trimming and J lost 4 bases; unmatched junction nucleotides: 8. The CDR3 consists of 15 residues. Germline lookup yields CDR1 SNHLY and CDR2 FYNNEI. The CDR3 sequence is CASVSTSGSYNEQFF. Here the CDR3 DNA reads TGTGCCAGCGTATCGACTAGCGGGTCTTACAATGAGCAGTTCTTC. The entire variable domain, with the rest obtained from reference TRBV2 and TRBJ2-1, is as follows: EPEVTQTPSHQVTQMGQEVILRCVPISNHLYFYWYRQILGQKVEFLVSFYNNEISEKSEIFDDQFSVERPDGSNFTLKIRSTKLEDSAMYFCASVSTSGSYNEQFFGPGTRLTVL.

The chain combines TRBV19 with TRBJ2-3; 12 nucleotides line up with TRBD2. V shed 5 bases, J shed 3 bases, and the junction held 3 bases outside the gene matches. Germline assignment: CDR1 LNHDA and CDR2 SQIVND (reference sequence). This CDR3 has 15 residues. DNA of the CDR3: TGTGCCAGTAGTTTTCTAGCGGGAGGGACAGATACGCAGTATTTT. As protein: CASSFLAGGTDTQYF.

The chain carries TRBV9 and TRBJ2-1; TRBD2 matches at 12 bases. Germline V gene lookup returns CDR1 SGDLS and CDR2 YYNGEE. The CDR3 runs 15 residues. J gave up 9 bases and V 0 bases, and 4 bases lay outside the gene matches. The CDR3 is CASSVGLAGDREQFF. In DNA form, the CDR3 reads TGTGCCAGCAGCGTAGGACTAGCGGGAGATCGTGAGCAGTTCTTC.

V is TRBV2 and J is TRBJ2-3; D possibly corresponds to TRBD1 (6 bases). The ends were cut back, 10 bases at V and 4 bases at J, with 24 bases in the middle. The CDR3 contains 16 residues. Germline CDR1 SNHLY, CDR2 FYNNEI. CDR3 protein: CATVNRAALGADTQYF. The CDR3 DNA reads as TGTGCCACGGTTAACAGGGCAGCTTTGGGCGCAGATACGCAGTATTTT.

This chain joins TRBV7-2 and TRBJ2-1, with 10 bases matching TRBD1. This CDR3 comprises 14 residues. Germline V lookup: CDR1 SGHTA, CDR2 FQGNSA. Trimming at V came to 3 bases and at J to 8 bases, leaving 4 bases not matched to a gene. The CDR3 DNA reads TGTGCCAGCAGCTTCGGGACAGGGGTTTATGAGCAGTTCTTC. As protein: CASSFGTGVYEQFF.

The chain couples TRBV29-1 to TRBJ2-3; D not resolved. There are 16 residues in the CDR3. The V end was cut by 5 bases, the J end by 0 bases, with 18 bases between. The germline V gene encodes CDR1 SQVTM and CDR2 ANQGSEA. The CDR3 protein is CSVTVKAYISTDTQYF. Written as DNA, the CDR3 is TGCAGCGTTACCGTAAAGGCCTACATAAGCACAGATACGCAGTATTTT.

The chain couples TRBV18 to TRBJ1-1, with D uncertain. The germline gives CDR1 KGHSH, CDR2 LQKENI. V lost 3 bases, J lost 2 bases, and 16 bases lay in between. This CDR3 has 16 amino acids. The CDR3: CASSPRGNNGNTEAFF. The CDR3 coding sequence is TGTGCCAGCTCACCCCGTGGGAATAATGGTAACACTGAAGCTTTCTTT.

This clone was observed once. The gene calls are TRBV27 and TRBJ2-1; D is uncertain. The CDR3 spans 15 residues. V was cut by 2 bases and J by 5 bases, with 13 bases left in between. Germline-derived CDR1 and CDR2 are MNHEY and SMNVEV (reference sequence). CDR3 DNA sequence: TGTGCCAGCAGTTTAGTTGGCTGGAATCACAATGAGCAGTTCTTC. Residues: CASSLVGWNHNEQFF.

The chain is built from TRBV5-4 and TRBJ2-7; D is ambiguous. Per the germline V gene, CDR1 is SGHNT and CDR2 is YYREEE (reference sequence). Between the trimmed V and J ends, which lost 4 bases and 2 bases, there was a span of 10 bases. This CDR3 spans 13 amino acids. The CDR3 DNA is TGTGCCAGCAGCCCCCAACCCACCTACGAGCAGTACTTC. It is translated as CASSPQPTYEQYF.

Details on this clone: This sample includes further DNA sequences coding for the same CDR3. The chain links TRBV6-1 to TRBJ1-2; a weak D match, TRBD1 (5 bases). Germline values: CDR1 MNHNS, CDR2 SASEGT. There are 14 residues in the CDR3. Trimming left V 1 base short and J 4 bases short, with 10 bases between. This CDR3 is CASSEGAGPYGYTF. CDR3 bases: TGTGCCAGCAGTGAAGGGGCGGGACCCTATGGCTACACCTTC.

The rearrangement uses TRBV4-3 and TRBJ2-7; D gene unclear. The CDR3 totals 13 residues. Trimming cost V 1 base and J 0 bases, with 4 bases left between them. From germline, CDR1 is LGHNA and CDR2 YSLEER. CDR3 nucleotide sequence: TGCGCCAGCAGCCAAGCTGCCTCCTACGAGCAGTACTTC. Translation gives CASSQAASYEQYF.

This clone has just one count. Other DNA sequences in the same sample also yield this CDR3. As DNA, the CDR3 is TGTGCCAGCAGTGAACTAGCGGGAGGGTACAATGAGCAGTTCTTC. Protein sequence: CASSELAGGYNEQFF. The genes are TRBV6-1 and TRBJ2-1, with 12 bases identical to TRBD2. CDR3 length: 15 residues. Per the germline V gene, CDR1 is MNHNS and CDR2 is SASEGT. Trimming took 2 bases from V and 4 from J; bases not matched to a gene: 0.

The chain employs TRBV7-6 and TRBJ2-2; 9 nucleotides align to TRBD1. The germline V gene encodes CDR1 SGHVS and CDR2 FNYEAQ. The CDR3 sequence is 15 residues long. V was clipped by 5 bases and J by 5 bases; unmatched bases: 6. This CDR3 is CASSRTGGATGELFF. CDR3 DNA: TGTGCCAGCAGCCGAACAGGGGGCGCGACCGGGGAGCTGTTTTTT.

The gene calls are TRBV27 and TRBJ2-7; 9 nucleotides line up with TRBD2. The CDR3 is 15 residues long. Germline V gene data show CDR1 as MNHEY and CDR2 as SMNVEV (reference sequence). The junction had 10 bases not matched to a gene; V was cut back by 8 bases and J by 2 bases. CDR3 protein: CASGSAGGFPYEQYF. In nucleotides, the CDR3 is TGTGCCAGCGGGTCGGCGGGAGGGTTCCCCTACGAGCAGTACTTC.

The chain's CDR3 is CASNARGRSQETQYF. In DNA form, the CDR3 reads TGTGCCAGCAACGCCCGGGGACGGTCCCAAGAGACCCAGTACTTC. The chain employs TRBV9 and TRBJ2-5; D is possibly TRBD1 or TRBD2 (5 bases each). This CDR3 comprises 15 residues. The ends were cut back, 6 bases at V and 1 base at J, with 16 bases in the middle. Germline CDR1 SGDLS, CDR2 YYNGEE.

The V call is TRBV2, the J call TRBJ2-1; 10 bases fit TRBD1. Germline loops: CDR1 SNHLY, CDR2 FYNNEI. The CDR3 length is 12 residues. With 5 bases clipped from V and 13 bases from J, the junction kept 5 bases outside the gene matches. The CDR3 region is CASSKGTGEQFF. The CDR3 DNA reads TGTGCCAGCAGTAAAGGGACAGGGGAACAGTTCTTC.